This T cell receptor (beta chain) was observed in a study of CD8 T cells in Susac syndrome. Random hexamers were used to reverse transcribe the RNA input (about 0.45 to 1 ug). With immunoSEQ multiplex PCR, TCR beta CDR3 was amplified across 54 Vbeta and 13 Jbeta. TCRdb analysed the immunoSEQ multiplex PCR reads with MiXCR anew, one entry per CDR3 protein. Among 150,000 or so distinct CDR3 sequences listed, more than 85% were seen once. The CDR3 extends over 13 amino acids. V dropped 4 bases and J dropped 0 bases, with 4 bases sitting between them. CDR1 and CDR2 (germline): GTSNPN, SVGIG (reference sequence). Worth noting for this clonotype: The antigen is unknown.

General observations from the study: The study's TCR sequencing and HLA analysis covered a relatively small number of individuals, and the study acknowledged this.

Sequencing of TCR beta was carried out in blood CD8+ and CD4+ T cells. The sequencing input was CD4+ T cells from PBMCs. This receptor was taken from a human donor with Susac syndrome. The V call is TRBV30, the J call TRBJ1-6; D is unresolved. The CDR3 nucleotides read TGTGCCTGGACAAGCTCCTATAATTCACCCCTCCACTTT. This encodes CAWTSSYNSPLHF.